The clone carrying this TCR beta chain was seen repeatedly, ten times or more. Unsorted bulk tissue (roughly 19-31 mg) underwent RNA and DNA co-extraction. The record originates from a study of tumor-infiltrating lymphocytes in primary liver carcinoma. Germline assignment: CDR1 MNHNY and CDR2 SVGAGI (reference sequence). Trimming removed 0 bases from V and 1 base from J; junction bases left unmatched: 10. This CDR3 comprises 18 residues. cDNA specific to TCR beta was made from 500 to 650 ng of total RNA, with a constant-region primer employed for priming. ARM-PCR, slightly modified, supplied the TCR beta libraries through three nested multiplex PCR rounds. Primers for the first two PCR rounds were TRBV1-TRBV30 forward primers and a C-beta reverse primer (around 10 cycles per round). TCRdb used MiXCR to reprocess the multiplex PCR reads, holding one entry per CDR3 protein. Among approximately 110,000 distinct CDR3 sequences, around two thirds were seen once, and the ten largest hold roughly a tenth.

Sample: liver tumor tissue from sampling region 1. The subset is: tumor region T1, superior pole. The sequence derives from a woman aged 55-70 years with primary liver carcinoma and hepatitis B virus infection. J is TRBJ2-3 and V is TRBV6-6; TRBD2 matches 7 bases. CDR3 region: CASSYSRGSSRGTDTQYF. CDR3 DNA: TGTGCCAGCAGTTACTCGCGCGGGAGCTCCAGAGGCACAGATACGCAGTATTTT.